This T cell receptor (beta chain) emerged from a study of CD8+ T cells in alopecia areata (dated by TCRdb to the late 2010s). In terms of the full investigation: The treated patients, all with moderate-to-severe alopecia areata, were enrolled in an open-label pilot trial of oral tofacitinib given at 5 to 10 mg twice daily. Tofacitinib was given for 6 to 18 months, followed by 6 months of follow-up off drug to assess delayed response and recurrence. In treated patients, disease severity was measured using the SALT score, which gives the percentage of scalp surface area affected. In both human patients and the C3H/HeJ mouse model, the study applied high-throughput TCRbeta sequencing to look at T cell clonal expansion in alopecia areata. Human TCRbeta sequencing covered scalp tissue and sorted CD4+ and CD8+ peripheral blood T cells from patchy and totalis/universalis alopecia areata patients and healthy controls. Patients on tofacitinib were biopsied at baseline and after 4 and 24 weeks of treatment, and several of the patients also had a later scalp biopsy. Clonality in the scalp was compared among normal scalp (n=4), patchy alopecia areata scalp (n=8), and alopecia totalis/universalis scalp (n=8). RNA was obtained with the PAXgene miRNA kit for fixed scalp, the miRNeasy kit for PBMCs, and the RNeasy kit for mouse skin. immunoSEQ multiplex PCR using 35 Vbeta forward primers and 13 Jbeta reverse primers was used to amplify TCRbeta CDR3 regions. What the work shows at the level of the full study, not this receptor alone: With tofacitinib, both scalp clonality and the number of expanded CD8+ clones among the top 100 scalp clones went down significantly. Compared with mice, TCR sequences shared between patients were less clear, possibly partly because of HLA diversity across the patient population. Higher clonality and more expanded CD8+ clones were observed in lesional scalp than in normal scalp, particularly in alopecia totalis/universalis, a finding suggestive of antigenic drive. Resident alphabeta T cells in normal human skin are also sequenced, complicating scalp TCR repertoire analysis, unlike mouse skin dominated by gammadelta T cells. Many expanded lesional clones were found to persist in scalp and blood during tofacitinib treatment, and relapse after treatment cessation may be partly explained by this persistence. Because the treated cohort was small and had only one nonresponder, larger studies are needed to examine links between baseline CD8+ expansion and response.

A note on this clone: There is no known antigen for this receptor. Base-call qualities are not available, and no considerably larger clone is one nucleotide away.

The treatment or condition tag for this specimen amounts to: oral pan-JAK inhibitor, 5-10 mg twice daily. Lesional scalp punch biopsies and peripheral blood were collected from alopecia areata patients. PBMCs were separated by density centrifugation and stained for CD3, CD4 and CD8, after which CD4+ and CD8+ T cells were sorted on a FACSAria. From the cysteine through the phenylalanine, the CDR3 covers 17 amino acids. Only the CDR3 region is kept as DNA, spanning 51 bases read in frame from base 1. Based on the germline V gene (reference sequence), the CDR1 and CDR2 sequences are LNHNV and YYDKDF. The junction shows trimming of 4 bases on V and 3 bases on J, plus 18 bases between the germline ends. Library prep was done by the immunoSEQ multiplex PCR assay. To provide template for TCR sequencing, every sample had RNA extracted and reverse transcribed into cDNA. SuperScript III was used for first-strand cDNA synthesis, primed with a 2:1 mix of oligo-dT and random hexamers. A synthetic immune receptor repertoire was used to gauge amplification bias, and whatever bias remained was removed computationally. Concerning the study's data processing: Raw reads were preprocessed to remove errors, and CDR3 was defined according to IMGT conventions as the region from the conserved cysteine to phenylalanine. Clonality was computed as 1 minus the Shannon entropy, with the entropy normalized by log2 of the number of productive unique TCRs. CD4 or CD8 identity of scalp clones was inferred by cross-referencing scalp TCRbeta sequences with sorted blood CD4 and CD8 repertoires. The clones in this table, taken by TCRdb from immuneACCESS, are in-frame only. Not every clone is retained; where verified, under half of the shortfall comes from an unresolved V gene, and the cause of the rest is unknown. V, J and clone size are those of that table, while D and trimming were read from the DNA. The sample yields roughly 200,000 clones; about two fifths were counted once. Of the sample, 0.48% is held by the ten largest clones.

The TCR sequence derives from a human donor with alopecia areata. The rearrangement joined TRBV15 to TRBJ2-2; the D gene is perhaps TRBD2, from 6 matching bases. Sample: CD4+ T cells sorted from blood, taken at approximately week 30, from a patient treated with tofacitinib. The CDR3 loop reads CATSNPASSGDTGELFF. The nucleotides are TGTGCCACCAGCAACCCCGCCTCGTCGGGGGACACCGGGGAGCTGTTTTTT. When the CDR3 is completed using the reference TRBV15 and TRBJ2-2 genes on either side, the full variable domain is DAMVIQNPRYQVTQFGKPVTLSCSQTLNHNVMYWYQQKSSQAPKLLFHYYDKDFNNEADTPDNFQSRRPNTSFCFLDIRSPGLGDTAMYLCATSNPASSGDTGELFFGEGSRLTVL.